This T cell receptor (beta chain) was captured by sequencing in a study of T cell responses to AZD1222 COVID-19 vaccine (dated by TCRdb to about 2021). For the wider study: AZD1222 recipients whose second dose came at about 4 weeks and those whose second dose came at about 12 weeks were combined into one group, since spike-specific TCR depth and breadth did not differ between the two schedules. Enrollment into the trials was organized by age into subgroups of 18-55, 56-69 and 70-plus years, and those subgroups contained approximately 160, 26 and 62 TCR-sequenced participants, respectively. TCR sequencing covered 230 or so trial participants: about 210 given two doses of AZD1222 and around 25 given two doses of MenACWY control vaccine. General findings and caveats noted by the study authors: The 56-69-year group was small, and its depth increase did not reach significance, likely because of low power. Reportedly, close to half of the unique spike-specific TCRs recognized epitopes lying outside the regions that are mutated in the B.1.351 and B.1.1.7 variants. After two AZD1222 doses, spike-specific TCR breadth and depth were significantly higher than at day 0 and than in MenACWY recipients. Because no day 14 peak-response samples were available, the repertoires could be characterized only after the peak T cell response. Participants were mostly white British, with more females than males. The authors suggested clonal diversity may have been underestimated. CD4 TCRs associated with the vaccine covered the entire spike protein, and the dominant responses were in regions 160-218 and 743-854. Only 5 to 7 AZD1222 recipients were SARS-CoV-2 seropositive at baseline, limiting conclusions about previously exposed vaccinees.

Cut back by 7 bases and 0 bases, the V and J ends lie 23 bases apart. CDR1 MNHEY and CDR2 SMNVEV were looked up in the germline V gene (reference sequence). The CDR3, cysteine through phenylalanine, is 18 amino acids long. Of the read, only the CDR3 DNA is kept; its 54 bases are in frame from base 1. The CDR3 regions of human TCRbeta chains were analyzed by immunosequencing. Turning to the authors' computational methods: TCRs in the repertoires were compared against a reference library of SARS-CoV-2-specific TCRs that had been generated with the MIRA antigen-specificity platform. Breadth was defined as the fraction of unique TCRs that were SARS-CoV-2-associated, and depth was defined as the fraction of total T cells that were SARS-CoV-2-associated. Each spike-specific TCR was assigned to its reactive spike region and to a CD4 or CD8 class using the MIRA data. Log10-transformed breadth and depth values were compared by one-way ANOVA with Sidak's multiple comparisons tests. TCRdb provides this immuneACCESS table in a form limited to in-frame rearrangements. Some clones are lacking; in checked studies, under half of them reflect an unresolved V gene, and why the rest are absent is not known. V, J and clone size reflect that table, while D and trimming were determined from the DNA. Counted in this sample were 200,000 or so clones; more than 80% of them appeared once. The top ten constitute roughly 6% of the sample.

With respect to this clone: Its antigen is currently not known. Base qualities are not at hand, and no much larger clone is one base apart.

The sample's time point label, in plain terms: baseline before first vaccination. Vaccinee samples came from UK trials COV001 and COV002, including a single-blind randomized controlled phase 2/3 trial of AZD1222 (ChAdOx1 nCoV-19) in healthy adults. Trial participant PBMC samples were collected at day 0 and day 28 after the second dose for TCRbeta chain sequencing. The TCR sequence derives from an adult in good health. The V and J genes are TRBV27 and TRBJ2-3; a tentative D match to TRBD2 spans 7 bases. The specimen was peripheral blood, collected on day 0 of AZD1222 vaccination. The sequence in DNA is TGTGCCAGCACCCCTGAGGGGGGGCCCCTTTTCAGCACAGATACGCAGTATTTT. Its translation reads: CASTPEGGPLFSTDTQYF.